The rows below give T cell receptor beta chains drawn from one sample of a study of Ad26.COV2.S vaccination and SARS-CoV-2 variants. This table comes from immunoSEQ multiplex PCR, and its TCRdb copy is limited to in-frame clones, with some not included. The profile shows some 350,000 clones, around 83% of them singletons. The source material was peripheral blood, sampled in a trial of Ad26.COV2.S vaccine versus placebo. The receptors shown here come from a person aged 18-60 years who received the Ad26.COV2.S COVID-19 vaccine or a placebo. The CDR3 runs from the conserved cysteine through the conserved F or W. Fields, in order: clone size, V gene, J gene, D gene, CDR3 DNA, CDR3 protein. D genes are given only for firm matches. Expanded clones are given a class, and other clones once, few, many or no size at all.

size: .; V: TRBV12-5; J: TRBJ2-5; D: .; DNA: TGTTCCTCCACGAGGGGGAGCGGAGAGACCCAGTACTTC; CDR3: CSSTRGSGETQYF
size: .; V: TRBV5-4; J: TRBJ2-7; D: .; DNA: TGTGCCAGCAGCTCGAAAAGCAACCACGAGCAGTACTTC; CDR3: CASSSKSNHEQYF
size: .; V: TRBV6-2/TRBV6-3; J: TRBJ2-7; D: TRBD1; DNA: TGTGCCAGCAGTTTCTGGACAGGGGAGCACGAGCAGTACTTC; CDR3: CASSFWTGEHEQYF
size: once; V: TRBV3-1/TRBV3-2; J: TRBJ1-2; D: TRBD1; DNA: TGTGCCAGCAGCCCGGGGACAGGATTAGGAGGCTACACCTTC; CDR3: CASSPGTGLGGYTF
size: once; V: TRBV28; J: TRBJ2-7; D: .; DNA: TGTGCCAGCAGTCCGTACTACGAGCAGTACTTC; CDR3: CASSPYYEQYF
size: .; V: TRBV5-1; J: TRBJ1-2; D: .; DNA: TGCGCCAGCAGCTTGGGGGCCACTAACTATGGCTACACCTTC; CDR3: CASSLGATNYGYTF
size: .; V: TRBV18; J: TRBJ2-7; D: TRBD1; DNA: TGTGCCAGCTCGGCGGCACAGGGGTCCTACGAGCAGTACTTC; CDR3: CASSAAQGSYEQYF
size: once; V: TRBV27; J: TRBJ2-1; D: .; DNA: TGTGCCAGCTTCTGGGGGGGCGAGCAGTTCTTC; CDR3: CASFWGGEQFF
size: .; V: TRBV3-1/TRBV3-2; J: TRBJ2-1; D: .; DNA: TGTGCCAGCAGCCAAGATTCGGACAATGAGCAGTTCTTC; CDR3: CASSQDSDNEQFF
size: .; V: TRBV5-1; J: TRBJ2-5; D: .; DNA: TGCGCCAGCAGCCTCGGGACTTCCGGACAAGAGACCCAGTACTTC; CDR3: CASSLGTSGQETQYF
size: .; V: TRBV6-5; J: TRBJ1-1; D: .; DNA: TGTGCCAGCAAGCCAAGGGACTTTGAAGCTTTCTTT; CDR3: CASKPRDFEAFF
size: .; V: TRBV7-9; J: TRBJ2-5; D: .; DNA: TGTGCCAGCAGCCCCCCTCCGCCGGGAGAGACCCAGTACTTC; CDR3: CASSPPPPGETQYF
size: .; V: TRBV19; J: TRBJ2-3; D: .; DNA: TGTGCCAGTACCTTCTCTATCGGTTCCGCAGATACGCAGTATTTT; CDR3: CASTFSIGSADTQYF
size: few; V: TRBV9; J: TRBJ1-2; D: TRBD1; DNA: TGTGCCAGCAGCGTAGACGGAGGGGGCGACAACTATGGCTACACCTTC; CDR3: CASSVDGGGDNYGYTF
size: .; V: TRBV9; J: TRBJ2-2; D: .; DNA: TGTGCCAGCAGCGAGGGACACGCCACGAACACCGGGGAGCTGTTTTTT; CDR3: CASSEGHATNTGELFF
size: .; V: TRBV10-3; J: TRBJ1-5; D: .; DNA: TGTGCCATCAGCGACGGGACAAAGGTGGAAGCCCAGCATTTT; CDR3: CAISDGTKVEAQHF
size: .; V: TRBV30; J: TRBJ2-1; D: .; DNA: TGTGCCTGGAGTAAGGGGGACTCCTCCTACAATGAGCAGTTCTTC; CDR3: CAWSKGDSSYNEQFF
size: .; V: TRBV27; J: TRBJ2-1; D: .; DNA: TGTGCCAGCAGGGGGGGCCTAGCCTCCTACAATGAGCAGTTCTTC; CDR3: CASRGGLASYNEQFF
size: .; V: TRBV24-1; J: TRBJ2-2; D: TRBD1; DNA: TGTGCCACCAGTGACGCTACCGGGACAGGGGTTGGTACCGGGGAGCTGTTTTTT; CDR3: CATSDATGTGVGTGELFF
size: .; V: TRBV7-2; J: TRBJ2-3; D: .; DNA: TGTGCCAGCAGCTTAGTCGCGGGGAGTAGCACAGATACGCAGTATTTT; CDR3: CASSLVAGSSTDTQYF
size: .; V: TRBV29-1; J: TRBJ2-7; D: .; DNA: TGCAGCGTTGAAGGCAACCCCTACGAGCAGTACTTC; CDR3: CSVEGNPYEQYF
size: .; V: TRBV9; J: TRBJ2-7; D: .; DNA: TGTGCCAGCAGCGTAGGACCGGGGTCCTACGAGCAGTACTTC; CDR3: CASSVGPGSYEQYF
size: .; V: TRBV6-5; J: TRBJ2-2; D: TRBD2; DNA: TGTGCCAGCAGTTACAACGGGGGGGCCACCGGGGAGCTGTTTTTT; CDR3: CASSYNGGATGELFF
size: .; V: TRBV9; J: TRBJ2-7; D: .; DNA: TGTGCCAGCAGCGAGGGCTCCGGAGCCTACGAGCAGTACTTC; CDR3: CASSEGSGAYEQYF
size: once; V: TRBV5-1; J: TRBJ2-2; D: .; DNA: TGCGCCAGCAGCTTTCGCGGGACGAACACCGGGGAGCTGTTTTTT; CDR3: CASSFRGTNTGELFF
size: .; V: TRBV15; J: TRBJ2-3; D: .; DNA: TGTGCCACCAGCAGAGGGACTTTCTCTTCCACAGATACGCAGTATTTT; CDR3: CATSRGTFSSTDTQYF
size: .; V: TRBV9; J: TRBJ2-7; D: .; DNA: TGTGCCAGCAGCCCCGGGCTTTACCGTCCTCACGAGCAGTACTTC; CDR3: CASSPGLYRPHEQYF
size: .; V: TRBV14; J: TRBJ2-5; D: .; DNA: TGTGCCAGCAGCCAAGGAAGAGGGGGGTTTGGCCAAGAGACCCAGTACTTC; CDR3: CASSQGRGGFGQETQYF
size: .; V: TRBV28; J: TRBJ2-7; D: TRBD2; DNA: TGTGCCAGCAGCAGCGGGAGGGCCTCCTACGAGCAGTACTTC; CDR3: CASSSGRASYEQYF
size: .; V: TRBV2; J: TRBJ2-1; D: TRBD2; DNA: TGTGCCAGCAGTGAAGCCCAGCGGGGAAAGTTCTTC; CDR3: CASSEAQRGKFF
size: .; V: TRBV7-8; J: TRBJ2-2; D: .; DNA: TGTGCCAGCAGCTCCCCGGTAGAGCGGAGCAACACCGGGGAGCTGTTTTTT; CDR3: CASSSPVERSNTGELFF
size: .; V: TRBV2; J: TRBJ1-2; D: TRBD1; DNA: TGTGCCAGCAGCGGACAGGGGGATAGCTATGGCTACACCTTC; CDR3: CASSGQGDSYGYTF
size: once; V: TRBV5-1; J: TRBJ2-5; D: TRBD1; DNA: TGCGCCAGCAGCTTGGACAGGGGGCGAGAGACCCAGTACTTC; CDR3: CASSLDRGRETQYF
size: .; V: TRBV9; J: TRBJ2-7; D: TRBD1; DNA: TGTGCCAGCAGCGAGGCACAGGGGTCCTCCTACGAGCAGTACTTC; CDR3: CASSEAQGSSYEQYF
size: .; V: TRBV5-1; J: TRBJ2-3; D: TRBD1; DNA: TGCGCCAGCAGCTTACGACAGGGGGCTAGCACAGATACGCAGTATTTT; CDR3: CASSLRQGASTDTQYF
size: .; V: TRBV7-8; J: TRBJ2-7; D: .; DNA: TGTGCCAGCAGCCCCCACGGGGCTAGTTCAGTCTACGAGCAGTACTTC; CDR3: CASSPHGASSVYEQYF
size: .; V: TRBV5-4; J: TRBJ1-6; D: .; DNA: TGTGCCAGCAGCTTGGAGGGGGGCGCGAAGTATTCACCCCTCCACTTT; CDR3: CASSLEGGAKYSPLHF
size: .; V: TRBV30; J: TRBJ2-3; D: .; DNA: TGTGCCTGGAGTGTCCGGGACCCTAGCACAGATACGCAGTATTTT; CDR3: CAWSVRDPSTDTQYF
size: .; V: TRBV4-1; J: TRBJ2-4; D: .; DNA: TGCGCCAGCAGCCGAATGCTGGGGGGCGGGAACATTCAGTACTTC; CDR3: CASSRMLGGGNIQYF
size: .; V: TRBV9; J: TRBJ1-3; D: TRBD1; DNA: TGTGCCAGCAGCGGCAGGGGGACTGGAAACACCATATATTTT; CDR3: CASSGRGTGNTIYF
size: .; V: TRBV11-2; J: TRBJ1-1; D: .; DNA: TGTGCCAGCAGCTTAGTTTCGTATCAGGAAGCTTTCTTT; CDR3: CASSLVSYQEAFF
size: .; V: TRBV11-2; J: TRBJ2-1; D: TRBD2; DNA: TGTGCCAGCAGCTCCACCGCGGGACTAGGTAACAATGAGCAGTTCTTC; CDR3: CASSSTAGLGNNEQFF
size: once; V: TRBV30; J: TRBJ1-5; D: .; DNA: TGTGCCTGGAGAACGAAGGGGGGCTCACAGCCCCAGCATTTT; CDR3: CAWRTKGGSQPQHF
size: few; V: TRBV4-2; J: TRBJ2-2; D: .; DNA: TGTGCCAGCAGCCAAGTGGGGACCGTGAACACCGGGGAGCTGTTTTTT; CDR3: CASSQVGTVNTGELFF
size: .; V: TRBV11-2; J: TRBJ2-7; D: .; DNA: TGTGCCAGCAGCTTAAGCGTTTACGAGCAGTACTTC; CDR3: CASSLSVYEQYF
size: .; V: TRBV7-8; J: TRBJ2-7; D: .; DNA: TGTGCCAGCAGCTTAGCTATACCCGGCAGTGGGTGGGAGCAGTACTTC; CDR3: CASSLAIPGSGWEQYF
size: once; V: TRBV28; J: TRBJ2-7; D: TRBD1; DNA: TGTGCCAGCAGAACCGGGACAGCCTACGAGCAGTACTTC; CDR3: CASRTGTAYEQYF
size: .; V: TRBV5-6; J: TRBJ2-7; D: .; DNA: TGTGCCAGCAGCTTGTGGGGTTACGAGCAGTACTTC; CDR3: CASSLWGYEQYF
size: .; V: TRBV18; J: TRBJ2-2; D: .; DNA: TGTGCCAGCTCCGCCCCGACCGGGGAGCTGTTTTTT; CDR3: CASSAPTGELFF
size: .; V: TRBV6-5; J: TRBJ2-7; D: .; DNA: TGTGCCAGCAGAGCGGATGGGCACGAGCAGTACTTC; CDR3: CASRADGHEQYF
size: many; V: TRBV7-8; J: TRBJ1-1; D: .; DNA: TGTGCCAGCAGCTTAGAAACGGGTAGTTGGACTGAAGCTTTCTTT; CDR3: CASSLETGSWTEAFF
size: few; V: TRBV5-1; J: TRBJ1-4; D: .; DNA: TGCGCCAGCAGCTGGGGCCGGGCAGCAACTAATGAAAAACTGTTTTTT; CDR3: CASSWGRAATNEKLFF
size: few; V: TRBV27; J: TRBJ2-1; D: TRBD2; DNA: TGTGCCAGCAGTCCCGTAGGGACTAGAGGCAATGAGCAGTTCTTC; CDR3: CASSPVGTRGNEQFF
size: .; V: TRBV9; J: TRBJ1-2; D: TRBD1; DNA: TGTGCCAGCAGCCCTGAGGACAGGCTTTATGGCTACACCTTC; CDR3: CASSPEDRLYGYTF